This TCR beta chain was recovered during a study of cytomegalovirus exposure and HLA in healthy donors. General study points: Most of the TCR beta V segments (in an earlier analysis) were productive either about 87% or about 30% of the time. The authors later found HLA-associated TCR beta chains more clonally expanded than equally common others. V- and J-gene trimming in TCR beta was tied to a missense DCLRE1C variant by an analysis performed later. Sequence variants that were highly shared formed a cluster that was likely a sequencing artifact.

This clone was counted between two and nine times. The target antigen is unknown. J was trimmed by 9 bases and V by 0 bases; bases with no gene match: 7. Germline CDR1 SGHVS, CDR2 FQNEAQ. The CDR3 has 15 residues. Primers: 60 Vbeta forward and 13 Jbeta reverse. TCRdb's copy holds only in-frame clones and misses some; the assay was immunoSEQ multiplex PCR. The sample yields 100,000 to 130,000 clones, approximately 80% seen once. The clonotype comes from a male donor in good health and CMV-seronegative. The sequenced sample consisted of PBMCs. The chain recombines TRBV7-8 with TRBJ2-1, with 8 nucleotides matching TRBD2. The CDR3, as DNA: TGTGCCAGCAGCTTAGCGGGAGTAGCGGGAATTGAGCAGTTCTTC. As protein: CASSLAGVAGIEQFF.